A selection of T cell receptor beta chains follows, all from one sample in a study of molecular identifiers for immune sequencing clone quantification. A single record per CDR3 protein comes from TCRdb applying MiXCR to the PCR reads. The table shows over 600,000 distinct CDR3 sequences, with about 20% occurring only once. The sequenced sample consisted of naive CD8+ T cells from blood, with Jurkat cell RNA spiked in. The receptors derive from a human donor in good health. Some libraries in this study had Jurkat cell RNA spiked in. Both conserved end residues are part of each CDR3. A D gene is named only where the DNA matches it firmly. Clone size is stated in some rows and not others, as once, few, many or a class when expanded.

>few|NA|TRBJ2-3|TRBV3-1
TGTGCCAGCAGCCAAGCAAGACCGGGGGATACGCAGTATTTT
CASSQARPGDTQYF
>NA|NA|TRBJ2-6|TRBV30
TGTGCCTGGAGTCCTGGGGCTGGGGCCAACGTCCTGACTTTC
CAWSPGAGANVLTF
>many|NA|TRBJ1-3|TRBV7-9
TGTGCCAGCAGCAACAGCGGGGCACCTGGAAACACCATATATTTT
CASSNSGAPGNTIYF
>NA|NA|TRBJ1-1|TRBV6-5
TGTGCCTGCAGTTACTCTGAGGCAGGGGTCGAAGCTTTCTTT
CACSYSEAGVEAFF
>once|TRBD1|TRBJ2-7|TRBV12-3/TRBV12-4
TGTGCCGGCAGTTGGGGACAGGCCACCTACGAGCAGTACTTC
CAGSWGQATYEQYF
>many|NA|TRBJ2-5|TRBV4-3
TGCGCCAGCAGCCAAGATCAAGGCGACCAAGAGACCCAGTACTTC
CASSQDQGDQETQYF
>many|NA|TRBJ2-2|TRBV13
TGTGCCAGCAGTCCTGTAAACACCGGGGAGCTGTTTTTT
CASSPVNTGELFF
>many|NA|TRBJ2-3|TRBV10-3
TGTGCCATCAGTGGGGATGGCGGATTCACAGATACGCAGTATTTT
CAISGDGGFTDTQYF
>NA|NA|TRBJ2-2|TRBV27
TGTGCCAGCAGTTCTTATCAGACCAACACCGGGGAGCTGTTTTTT
CASSSYQTNTGELFF
>NA|NA|TRBJ1-2|TRBV5-1
TGCGCCAGCAGCTTGGAGGCAGGGAACTATGGCTACACCTTC
CASSLEAGNYGYTF
>NA|NA|TRBJ2-1|TRBV5-6
TGTGCCAGCAGCTCCCTTAACACGAACAATGAGCAGTTCTTC
CASSSLNTNNEQFF
>many|NA|TRBJ2-2|TRBV5-1
TGCGCCAGCAGCTTGAGCACCTTAGCGGACAACACCGGGGAGCTGTTTTTT
CASSLSTLADNTGELFF
>many|NA|TRBJ2-1|TRBV20-1
TGCAGTGCGGAATCTCGGAACATACTGGGGAAGGAGCAGTTCTTC
CSAESRNILGKEQFF
>many|TRBD1|TRBJ2-7|TRBV10-2
TGCGCCAGCAGTGAGTCGATGTGGACAGGGCCTAGCTCCTACGAGCAGTACTTC
CASSESMWTGPSSYEQYF
>many|TRBD2|TRBJ2-7|TRBV28
TGTGCCAGCAGCCCCTTAGCGGGAGGAATTTACGAGCAGTACTTC
CASSPLAGGIYEQYF
>many|TRBD1|TRBJ1-2|TRBV5-1
TGCGCCAGCAGTGGGACAGACTATGGCTACACCTTC
CASSGTDYGYTF
>many|NA|TRBJ2-5|TRBV6-2/TRBV6-3
TGTGCCAGCAGCCCGTACCAAGAGACCCAGTACTTC
CASSPYQETQYF
>many|TRBD2|TRBJ2-7|TRBV4-1
TGCGCCAGCAGCCAAGGAACTAGCGGGATATCCTACGAGCAGTACTTC
CASSQGTSGISYEQYF
>few|NA|TRBJ2-3|TRBV11-3
TGTGCCAGCAGCGCCCGGAATAGCGGACCAGGCACAGATACGCAGTATTTT
CASSARNSGPGTDTQYF
>many|NA|TRBJ2-7|TRBV5-1
TGCGCCAGCAGCCTGGACCCGTTCCCCGAGCAGTACTTC
CASSLDPFPEQYF
>NA|NA|TRBJ1-6|TRBV19
TGTGCCAGTAGTAAGGCGACCAGGGGATTCTCACCCCTCCCCTTT
CASSKATRGFSPLPF
>many|NA|TRBJ1-5|TRBV7-9
TGTGCCAGCAGCGATACGATGGGTAATCAGCCCCAGCATTTT
CASSDTMGNQPQHF
>NA|TRBD1|TRBJ1-4|TRBV10-2
TGCGCCAGCAGGGGGACAGGGGGCAGGGGTGAAAAACTGTTTTTT
CASRGTGGRGEKLFF
>few|TRBD1|TRBJ1-2|TRBV7-9
TGCGCCAGCAGCCCGACAGGGATCTATGGCTACACCTTC
CASSPTGIYGYTF
>many|NA|TRBJ1-2|TRBV9
TGTGCCAGCAGCGTAGCTGAGTGGGGGATCTATGGCTACACCTTC
CASSVAEWGIYGYTF
>few|NA|TRBJ1-5|TRBV7-8
TGTGCCAGCAGCTTAGTAGGGGAGGCCAATCAGCCCCAGCATTTT
CASSLVGEANQPQHF
>NA|NA|TRBJ2-3|TRBV7-9
TGTGCCAGCAGCTTAATGTGGTCGGGGGCGGGGAGAGATACGCAGTATTTT
CASSLMWSGAGRDTQYF
>many|TRBD1|TRBJ1-1|TRBV9
TGTGCCAGCAGCGAGGCGCCAGGGGGTGTCGACGGCACTGAAGCTTTCTTT
CASSEAPGGVDGTEAFF
>NA|TRBD1|TRBJ2-7|TRBV10-3
TGTGCCACCAGTGAGGGGGCGGATTGGGAGCAGTACTTC
CATSEGADWEQYF
>many|NA|TRBJ1-5|TRBV6-5
TGTGCCAGCAGTTACTCGATGGGGAACCAGCCCCAGCATTTT
CASSYSMGNQPQHF
>few|NA|TRBJ2-2|TRBV6-2/TRBV6-3
TGTGCCAGCAGCCACGGGGACCCAACGAACACCGGGGAGCTGTTTTTT
CASSHGDPTNTGELFF
>many|NA|TRBJ2-5|TRBV7-6
TGTGCCAGCAGCCCACCGGACAGCCAAGAGACCCAGTACTTC
CASSPPDSQETQYF
>NA|NA|TRBJ2-1|TRBV5-4
TGTGCCAGCAGCTTGGTTTCGGATGAGCAGTTCTTC
CASSLVSDEQFF
>many|TRBD1|TRBJ1-1|TRBV28
TGTGCCAGCAGTTACAGGGGAAGCACTGAAGCTTTCTTT
CASSYRGSTEAFF
>NA|TRBD1|TRBJ2-1|TRBV9
TGTGCCAGCAGCGTAGTGGGGGGACAGGGAAAATTAAGTGAGCAGTTCTTC
CASSVVGGQGKLSEQFF
>many|NA|TRBJ2-7|TRBV6-5
TGTGCCAGCAGTTACTCGGGTCTGGGGGCCTACGAGCAGTACTTC
CASSYSGLGAYEQYF
>few|NA|TRBJ1-5|TRBV6-6
TGTGCCAGCAGTTACCCGGGCAGGGTCGGTCGTAGCAATCAGCCCCAGCATTTT
CASSYPGRVGRSNQPQHF
>many|TRBD1|TRBJ2-7|TRBV19
TGTGCCAGTAGTACCGGACAGGGGGTCGACGAGCAGTACTTC
CASSTGQGVDEQYF
>many|NA|TRBJ2-2|TRBV30
TGTGCCTGGAGTCAAGTGAACACCGGGGAGCTGTTTTTT
CAWSQVNTGELFF
>many|NA|TRBJ2-7|TRBV4-1
TGCGCCAGCAGCCAAGGGAACGAGCAGTACTTC
CASSQGNEQYF
>few|TRBD2|TRBJ2-7|TRBV4-1
TGCGCCAGCAGCCAAGTCTCTGCTCCAGGACTAGCGGGGGTTAAGTCCTACGAGCAGTACTTC
CASSQVSAPGLAGVKSYEQYF
>many|NA|TRBJ1-4|TRBV3-1
TGTGCCAGCAGCCAATATCCCGACAGTTCTAATGAAAAACTGTTTTTT
CASSQYPDSSNEKLFF
>many|NA|TRBJ1-1|TRBV12-3/TRBV12-4
TGTGCCAGCAGTTTACAGGGATCGGACACTGAAGCTTTCTTT
CASSLQGSDTEAFF
>many|NA|TRBJ2-1|TRBV4-1
TGCGCCAGCAGCCAAGCCCCTACTACAGGGATGGTCTACAATGAGCAGTTCTTC
CASSQAPTTGMVYNEQFF
>many|NA|TRBJ1-1|TRBV6-5
TGTGCCAGCAGTTACCTAAGTGGTGAAGCTTTCTTT
CASSYLSGEAFF